The T cell receptor beta chain under discussion was sequenced for a study of Graves' ophthalmopathy and Graves' hyperthyroidism. Beta-chain TCR CDR3 regions were amplified from RNA transcripts. The workflow started with a first-round RT-PCR run with HTBI primers and then moved on to a second-round multiplex PCR. TCRdb itself ran the multiplex PCR reads through MiXCR, one entry per CDR3 protein. The sample yields 900,000 to 1,200,000 distinct CDR3 sequences, about 36% seen once. CDR1 is SQVTM, CDR2 ANQGSEA, per germline. This CDR3 has 12 amino acids. With 7 bases removed from V and 8 bases from J, the gap between germline ends came to 17 bases. In this sample, this clonotype turned up many times. Antigen: not known. General study findings and limits: Blood also contained most of the expanded thyroid clonotypes above 0.001 frequency. For predicting ophthalmopathy progression, the model had around 64% sensitivity and nearly 75% specificity.

V and J are TRBV29-1 and TRBJ1-2, with D possibly being TRBD1 (5 bases). Sample: peripheral blood or thyroid tissue (not recorded which). The clonotype originates from an adult man with Graves' hyperthyroidism. Here the CDR3 DNA reads TGCAGCGCAGGGACCGACCCTTGGGGCTACACCTTC. Its translation is CSAGTDPWGYTF.